The entry below describes one TCR beta chain. Its antigen is still unknown. Trimming took 4 bases from V and 5 from J; bases not matched to a gene: 5. There are 15 residues in the CDR3. Germline CDR1 SGHAT, CDR2 FQNNGV. This sample is part of a study of cytomegalovirus exposure and HLA in healthy donors. Notes on the study in general: When analyzed later, a missense DCLRE1C variant was found to be linked to TCR beta V- and J-gene trimming. Using a false discovery rate of 0.05, a later analysis showed that approximately 18,000 TCR beta sequences were associated with HLA alleles.

The study ran its PCR with 60 Vbeta and 13 Jbeta primers. How the authors handled the data: Some 80 million unique TCR beta chains, some 11 million shared, were counted in a later analysis. Method: immunoSEQ multiplex PCR; TCRdb's copy keeps in-frame clones and lacks some. That table gives V, J and clone size, and the DNA gave D and trimming. This table has about 150,000 clones, around 74% appearing once. The TCR originated in a man between 50 and 59 years old in good health and CMV-seropositive. The sample was PBMCs. J is TRBJ1-4 and V is TRBV11-2, with 9 bases lining up with TRBD1. The CDR3 loop is CASSYQGQGNEKLFF. Written as DNA, the CDR3 is TGTGCCAGCAGCTATCAGGGACAGGGAAATGAAAAACTGTTTTTT.